This T cell receptor (beta chain) was observed in a study of blood T cell repertoires in COVID-19 (TCRdb year 2020). The study in broad terms: Samples covering the acute and convalescent phases of COVID-19 were provided by collaborators in the United States, Italy and Spain. The material from the prospective study consisted of cDNA or gDNA derived from T cells, B-cell-depleted T cells, or PBMCs. The dataset comprised deeply sampled blood TCRbeta repertoires from subjects exposed to, actively infected with, or recovered from COVID-19. A freely available public database, intended as a resource for researchers studying the immune response to SARS-CoV-2, is where the repertoires were released. Samples came from the ongoing ImmuneRACE study (first 160 participants) plus 1,254 subjects from 6 global collaborators. A de-identified subject ID, COVID-19 status, age in years and sex were almost always included in the sample metadata. HLA class I and class II types, where available, came from metadata supplied by the sample provider rather than from assay-based typing.

Enrolling through a virtual design, the prospective study's participants ranged in age from roughly 18 to 95 years and lived across some 23 United States geographic areas. Cohort assignment in the prospective study relied on participant-reported clinical history from a screening survey and a study questionnaire. For ImmuneRACE Cohort 3, a participant was defined as recovered based on two consecutive negative NP/OP PCR tests, clearance by a healthcare professional, or resolution of symptoms. Mobile phlebotomists in the prospective study collected whole blood, serum and a nasopharyngeal or oropharyngeal swab from every participant. Additional blood draws and questionnaires over an approximately 2-month period could optionally be provided by prospective study participants. Before DNA extraction, prospective study blood samples were shipped either frozen or at room temperature. The CDR3, from cysteine to phenylalanine, totals 13 residues. Of all the DNA, just the CDR3 is kept, 39 bases in frame from base 1. V is reduced by 3 bases and J by 4 bases, leaving a spacing of 10 bases between them.

Summary of the overall study and its limitations: The quantity of clinical and demographic metadata differed by source and by participant and was supplied without curation.

This clone appeared a single time. Its antigen is not yet known. No base-level quality is on record; no much larger clone is a single base apart. TCRbeta CDR3 regions were amplified from genomic DNA by means of the immunoSEQ Assay, a bias-controlled multiplex PCR. In the paper's pipeline: The number of nucleated cells in each sample was estimated by amplification of reference gene primers within the assay. Sequence reads were collapsed and filtered to measure the absolute abundance of every unique TCRbeta CDR3 rearrangement. For each sample, productive Simpson clonality was calculated as the square root of Simpson's diversity index across productive rearrangements. Drawn from immuneACCESS, this table holds only the in-frame rearrangements with V and J called that TCRdb kept. Clones are partly lost; checked studies trace under half to an unresolved V gene and leave the rest unexplained. The V and J calls and clone size were taken over from that table, and D and trimming were inferred from the DNA. This sample holds over 200,000 clones; roughly four fifths were observed only once. The ten largest clones take up about 9% of the sample.

This receptor was obtained from a middle-aged man who had recovered from COVID-19. The rearrangement joined TRBV12-3 or TRBV12-4 to TRBJ2-7; the D gene cannot be resolved reliably. The material sequenced was PBMCs or T cells enriched from blood (not recorded which). The sequenced DNA: TGTGCCAGCAGTTTGCTGAGTGAATACGAGCAGTACTTC. This yields the protein CASSLLSEYEQYF.